The T cell receptor beta chain under discussion was sequenced for a study of shared clonotypes between healthy human individuals. The ends lost 6 bases at V and 3 bases at J; junction bases unmatched: 8. This CDR3 spans 15 amino acids. Germline lookup yields CDR1 LGHNT and CDR2 FRNRAP. Produced via immunoSEQ multiplex PCR; TCRdb's table is partial and in-frame only. The repertoire holds more than 1 million clones, with 75% to 80% as singletons. This clonotype was sampled from a man aged 18 to 35 in good health. Some clones in this sample may be carry-over from other donors' samples. The sequenced sample consisted of memory CD4+ T cells from PBMCs. The subset: CD45RA-negative fraction. The J gene is TRBJ2-3, the V gene TRBV12-5; 8 nucleotides match TRBD1. The CDR3 here is CASGDTGGSTDTQYF. DNA for the CDR3: TGTGCTAGTGGAGATACAGGGGGGAGTACAGATACGCAGTATTTT. The full variable domain, completed using reference TRBV12-5 and TRBJ2-3, is DARVTQTPRHKVTEMGQEVTMRCQPILGHNTVFWYRQTMMQGLELLAYFRNRAPLDDSGMPKDRFSAEMPDATLATLKIQPSEPRDSAVYFCASGDTGGSTDTQYFGPGTRLTVL.